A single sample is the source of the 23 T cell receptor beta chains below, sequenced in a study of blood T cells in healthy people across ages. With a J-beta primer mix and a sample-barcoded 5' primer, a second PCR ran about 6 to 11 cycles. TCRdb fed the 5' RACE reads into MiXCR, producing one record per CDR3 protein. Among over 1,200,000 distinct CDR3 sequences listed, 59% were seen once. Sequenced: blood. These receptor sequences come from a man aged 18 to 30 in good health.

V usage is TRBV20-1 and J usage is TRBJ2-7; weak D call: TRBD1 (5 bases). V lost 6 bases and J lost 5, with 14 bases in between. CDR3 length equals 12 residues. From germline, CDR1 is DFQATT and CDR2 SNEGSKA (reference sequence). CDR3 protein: CSATDRAHEQYF. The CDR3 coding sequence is TGCAGTGCGACAGATCGAGCCCACGAGCAGTACTTC.

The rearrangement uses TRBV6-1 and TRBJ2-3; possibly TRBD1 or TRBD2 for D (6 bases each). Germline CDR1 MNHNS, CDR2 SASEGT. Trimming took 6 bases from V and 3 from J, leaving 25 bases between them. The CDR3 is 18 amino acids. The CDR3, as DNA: TGTGCCAGCAGCTCAAAACAGGGTTTGGCGACTAGTACAGATACGCAGTATTTT. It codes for CASSSKQGLATSTDTQYF.

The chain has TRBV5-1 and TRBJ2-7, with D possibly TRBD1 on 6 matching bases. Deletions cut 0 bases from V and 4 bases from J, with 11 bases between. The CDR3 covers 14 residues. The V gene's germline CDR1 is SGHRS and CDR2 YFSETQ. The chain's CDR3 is CASSLETGGYEQYF. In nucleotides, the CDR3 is TGCGCCAGCAGCTTGGAGACAGGCGGATACGAGCAGTACTTC. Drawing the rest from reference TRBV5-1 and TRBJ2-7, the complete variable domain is KAGVTQTPRYLIKTRGQQVTLSCSPISGHRSVSWYQQTPGQGLQFLFEYFSETQRNKGNFPGRFSGRQFSNSRSEMNVSTLELGDSALYLCASSLETGGYEQYFGPGTRLTVT.

Here the CDR3 reads CASSDSDRDTGELFF. The CDR3 DNA reads as TGTGCCAGCAGTGACTCGGACAGGGACACCGGGGAGCTGTTTTTT. The chain joins TRBV6-4 to TRBJ2-2, with 8 positions matching TRBD1. Germline CDR1 MRHNA, CDR2 SNTAGT. This CDR3 comprises 15 residues. The trim removed 0 bases at V and 3 bases at J, leaving 0 bases unmatched.

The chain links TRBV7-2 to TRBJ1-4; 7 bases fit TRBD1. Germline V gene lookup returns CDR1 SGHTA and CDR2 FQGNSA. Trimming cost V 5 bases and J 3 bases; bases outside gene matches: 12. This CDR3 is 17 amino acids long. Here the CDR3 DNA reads TGTGCCAGCAGCAGGGGGACAGCCCGGTCGGCTAATGAAAAACTGTTTTTT. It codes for CASSRGTARSANEKLFF.

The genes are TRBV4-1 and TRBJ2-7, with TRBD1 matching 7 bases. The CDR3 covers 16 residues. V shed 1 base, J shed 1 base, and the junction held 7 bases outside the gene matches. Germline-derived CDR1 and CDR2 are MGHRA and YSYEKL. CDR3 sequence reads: CASSQGPDRPSYEQYF. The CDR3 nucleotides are TGCGCCAGCAGCCAAGGCCCGGACAGGCCTTCCTACGAGCAGTACTTC.

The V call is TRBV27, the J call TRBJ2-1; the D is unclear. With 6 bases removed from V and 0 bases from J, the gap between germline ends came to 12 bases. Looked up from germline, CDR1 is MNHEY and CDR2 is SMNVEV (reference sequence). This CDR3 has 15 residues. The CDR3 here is CASRPDANSYNEQFF. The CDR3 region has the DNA TGTGCCAGCAGGCCAGACGCCAACTCCTACAATGAGCAGTTCTTC.

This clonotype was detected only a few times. The CDR3 coding sequence is TGTGCCAGCAGCTCTCTCGGCGGGCTTGGTGAAGCTTTCTTT. It is translated as CASSSLGGLGEAFF. The chain has TRBV6-5 and TRBJ1-1; no clear D gene. V lost 6 bases and J 7 bases, leaving 18 bases between the germline ends. CDR1 is MNHEY and CDR2 is SVGAGI in the germline V gene. This CDR3 contains 14 residues.

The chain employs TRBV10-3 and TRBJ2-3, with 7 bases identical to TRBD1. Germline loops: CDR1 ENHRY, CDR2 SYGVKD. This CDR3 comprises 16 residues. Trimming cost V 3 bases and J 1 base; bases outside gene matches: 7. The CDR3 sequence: CAISEPRQGGTDTQYF. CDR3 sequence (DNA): TGTGCCATCAGTGAACCGCGACAGGGCGGCACAGATACGCAGTATTTT.

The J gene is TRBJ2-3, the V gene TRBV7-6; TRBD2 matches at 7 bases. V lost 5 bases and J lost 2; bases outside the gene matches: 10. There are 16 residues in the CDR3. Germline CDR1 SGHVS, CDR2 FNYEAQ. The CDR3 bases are TGTGCCAGCAGCCCCATCGCGGGAGAGTACACAGATACGCAGTATTTT. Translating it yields CASSPIAGEYTDTQYF.

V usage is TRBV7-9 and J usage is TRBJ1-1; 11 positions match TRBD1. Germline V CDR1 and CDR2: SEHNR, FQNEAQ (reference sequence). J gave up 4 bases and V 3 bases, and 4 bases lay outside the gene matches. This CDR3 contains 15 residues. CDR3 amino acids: CASSFLGTGGTEAFF. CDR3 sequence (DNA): TGTGCCAGCAGCTTCTTGGGGACAGGGGGCACTGAAGCTTTCTTT.

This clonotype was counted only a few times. For the CDR3, the DNA is TGTGCCAGCAGTTTGGGGCGGGGAGCTAGCAGGGTCGAGCAGTACTTC. As protein: CASSLGRGASRVEQYF. The chain links TRBV28 to TRBJ2-7, with D tentatively TRBD2 (6 bases). V lost 3 bases and J lost 6, with 21 bases in between. CDR3 length: 16 residues. Germline V lookup: CDR1 MDHEN, CDR2 SYDVKM.

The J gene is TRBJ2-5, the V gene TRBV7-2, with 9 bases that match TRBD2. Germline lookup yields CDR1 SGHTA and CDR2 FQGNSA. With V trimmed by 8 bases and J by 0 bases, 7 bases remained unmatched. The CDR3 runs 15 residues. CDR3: CASALAGLYQETQYF. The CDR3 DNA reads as TGTGCCAGCGCCCTAGCGGGACTGTACCAAGAGACCCAGTACTTC.

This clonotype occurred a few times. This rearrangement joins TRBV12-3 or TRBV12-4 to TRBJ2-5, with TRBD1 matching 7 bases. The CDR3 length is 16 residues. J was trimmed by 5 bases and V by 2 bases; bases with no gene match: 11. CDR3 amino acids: CASSLPLLTGTETQYF. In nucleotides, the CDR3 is TGTGCCAGCAGTTTACCTCTTCTGACAGGGACGGAGACCCAGTACTTC.

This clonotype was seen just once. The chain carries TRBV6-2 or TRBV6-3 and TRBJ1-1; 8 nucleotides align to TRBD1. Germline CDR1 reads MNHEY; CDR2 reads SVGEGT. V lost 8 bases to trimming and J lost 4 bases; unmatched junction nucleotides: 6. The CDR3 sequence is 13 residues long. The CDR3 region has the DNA TGTGCCAGCGTCTACAGGGGGGGCACTGAAGCTTTCTTT. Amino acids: CASVYRGGTEAFF.

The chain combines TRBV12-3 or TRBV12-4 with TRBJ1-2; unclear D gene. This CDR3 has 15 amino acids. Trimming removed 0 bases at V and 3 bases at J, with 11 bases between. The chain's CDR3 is CASSLAVVRHYGYTF. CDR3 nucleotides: TGTGCCAGCAGTTTAGCCGTAGTTCGGCACTATGGCTACACCTTC.

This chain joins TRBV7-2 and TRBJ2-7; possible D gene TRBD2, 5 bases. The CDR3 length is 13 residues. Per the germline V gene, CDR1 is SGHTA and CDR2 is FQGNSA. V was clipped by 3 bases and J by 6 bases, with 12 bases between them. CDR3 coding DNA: TGTGCCAGCAGCTTTTCACAAGGGAGCGAGCAGTACTTC. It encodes CASSFSQGSEQYF.

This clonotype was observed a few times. CDR3 sequence reads: CASSERGAYEQYF. The CDR3 DNA is TGTGCCAGCAGTGAGCGGGGAGCCTACGAGCAGTACTTC. The rearrangement links TRBV6-1 to TRBJ2-7, with D possibly matching TRBD2 (6 bases). From germline, CDR1 is MNHNS and CDR2 SASEGT. V lost 3 bases and J 2 bases, leaving 8 bases between the germline ends. This CDR3 is 13 amino acids long.

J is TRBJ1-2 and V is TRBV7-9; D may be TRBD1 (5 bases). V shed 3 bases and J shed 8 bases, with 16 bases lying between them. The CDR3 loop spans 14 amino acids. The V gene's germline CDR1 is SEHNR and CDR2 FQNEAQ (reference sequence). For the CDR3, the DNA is TGTGCCAGCAGCTTTTACCAGGGCTCGGGGGGCTACACCTTC. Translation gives CASSFYQGSGGYTF. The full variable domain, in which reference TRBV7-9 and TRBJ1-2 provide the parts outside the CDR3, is DTGVSQNPRHKITKRGQNVTFRCDPISEHNRLYWYRQTLGQGPEFLTYFQNEAQLEKSRLLSDRFSAERPKGSFSTLEIQRTEQGDSAMYLCASSFYQGSGGYTFGSGTRLTVV.

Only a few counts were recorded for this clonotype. CDR3 coding DNA: TGCGCCAGCAGCCAAGAAGGTTCGTTTGGCCACGAGCAGTACTTC. It is translated as CASSQEGSFGHEQYF. This chain uses TRBV4-1 with TRBJ2-7, with D hard to call. The V gene lost 0 bases and the J gene lost 5 bases, with 14 bases spanning the gap. In germline, CDR1 is MGHRA, CDR2 YSYEKL. This CDR3 region has 15 residues.

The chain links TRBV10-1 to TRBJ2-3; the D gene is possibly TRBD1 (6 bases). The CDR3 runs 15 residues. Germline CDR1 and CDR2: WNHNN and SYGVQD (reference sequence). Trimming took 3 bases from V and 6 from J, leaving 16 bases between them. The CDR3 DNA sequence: TGCGCCAGCAGTGATAGGGGGTCAAGGTCGGATACGCAGTATTTT. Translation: CASSDRGSRSDTQYF.

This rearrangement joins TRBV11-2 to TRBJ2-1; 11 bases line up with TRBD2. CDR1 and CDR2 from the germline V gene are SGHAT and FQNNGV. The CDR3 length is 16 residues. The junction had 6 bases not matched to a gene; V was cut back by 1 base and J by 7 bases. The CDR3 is CASSLGRLAGRNEQFF. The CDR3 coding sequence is TGTGCCAGCAGCTTAGGCCGACTAGCGGGGAGGAATGAGCAGTTCTTC.

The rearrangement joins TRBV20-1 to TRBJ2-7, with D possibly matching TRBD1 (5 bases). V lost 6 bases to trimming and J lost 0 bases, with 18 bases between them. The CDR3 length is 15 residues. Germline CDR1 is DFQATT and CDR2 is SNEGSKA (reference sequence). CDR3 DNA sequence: TGCAGTGCCACCAACGAACAGGTTTACTCCTACGAGCAGTACTTC. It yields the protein CSATNEQVYSYEQYF.